This T cell receptor beta chain appears in the sequencing data of a study of a mutant IDH1 vaccine in newly diagnosed glioma. Turning to this clone: Its specificity is unknown.

Only in-frame clones appear in the TCRdb table, and some are missing; sequencing was by immunoSEQ multiplex PCR. The sample holds about 40,000 clones, approximately 91% seen once. In germline, CDR1 is LNHDA, CDR2 SQIVND (reference sequence). V lost 9 bases, J lost 7 bases, and 17 bases stayed unmatched. CDR3 length: 15 residues. Time point specified: week 5, during vaccination. Alongside topical imiquimod, each dose of vaccine comprised 300 ug of mutant IDH1 20-mer peptide. This sequence was found in a man in his fifties or sixties with glioma. The chain carries TRBV19 and TRBJ2-7, with 8 bases that match TRBD1. The input for sequencing was PBMCs, taken from a glioma patient whose treatment included an IDH1 peptide vaccine. The CDR3 loop reads CASRSDRGVGGEQYF. The CDR3 DNA is TGTGCCAGCCGGTCCGACAGGGGCGTAGGCGGGGAGCAGTACTTC.